This T cell receptor beta chain was observed in a study of T cell responses to AZD1222 COVID-19 vaccine. Germline lookup yields CDR1 MDHEN and CDR2 SYDVKM. The CDR3 runs 15 residues. V trimming: 8 bases; J trimming: 0 bases; junction bases outside the gene matches: 0. Method: immunoSEQ multiplex PCR; TCRdb's copy keeps in-frame clones and lacks some. The sample lists 100,000 to 150,000 clones; roughly 94% were seen once. On this clone: Antigen: not known.

Study outcomes and limitations: Receipt of two AZD1222 doses was followed by a rise in Spike-specific TCR breadth and depth. Clonal diversity was possibly underestimated, and the donors were mostly white British, with more females.

The source was peripheral blood, collected on day 0 of AZD1222 vaccination. The chain employs TRBV28 and TRBJ1-6; 11 positions match TRBD1. The sequence was obtained from an adult in good health. DNA for the CDR3: TGTGCCAGCGGGACAGGGGGCTCCTATAATTCACCCCTCCACTTT. Translating it yields CASGTGGSYNSPLHF.